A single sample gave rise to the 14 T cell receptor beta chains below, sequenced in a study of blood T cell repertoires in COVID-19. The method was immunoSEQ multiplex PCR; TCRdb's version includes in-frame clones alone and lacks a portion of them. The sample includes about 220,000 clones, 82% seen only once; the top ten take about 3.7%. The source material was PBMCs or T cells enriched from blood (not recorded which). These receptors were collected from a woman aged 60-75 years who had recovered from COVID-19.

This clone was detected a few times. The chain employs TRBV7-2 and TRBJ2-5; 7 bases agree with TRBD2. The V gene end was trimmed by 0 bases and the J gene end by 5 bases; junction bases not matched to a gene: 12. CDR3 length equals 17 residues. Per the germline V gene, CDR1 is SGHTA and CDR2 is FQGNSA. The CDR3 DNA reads TGTGCCAGCAGCTTAGCCAGCCAGCGGGGCAGCGGGGAGACCCAGTACTTC. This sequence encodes CASSLASQRGSGETQYF. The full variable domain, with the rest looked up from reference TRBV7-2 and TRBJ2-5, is GAGVSQSPSNKVTEKGKDVELRCDPISGHTALYWYRQSLGQGLEFLIYFQGNSAPDKSGLPSDRFSAERTGGSVSTLTIQRTQQEDSAVYLCASSLASQRGSGETQYFGPGTRLLVL.

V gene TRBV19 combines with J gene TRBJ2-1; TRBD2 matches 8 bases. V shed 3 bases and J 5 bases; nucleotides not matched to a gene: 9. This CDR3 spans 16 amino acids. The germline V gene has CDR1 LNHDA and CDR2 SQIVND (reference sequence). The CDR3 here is CASSIPTGTRDNEQFF. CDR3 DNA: TGTGCCAGTAGTATCCCGACCGGGACTAGAGACAATGAGCAGTTCTTC.

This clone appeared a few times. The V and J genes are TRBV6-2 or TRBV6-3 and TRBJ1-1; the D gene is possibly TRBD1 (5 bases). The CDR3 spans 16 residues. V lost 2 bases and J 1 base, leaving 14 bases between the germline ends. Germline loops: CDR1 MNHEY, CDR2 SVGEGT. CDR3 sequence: CASSYIVGGKNTEAFF. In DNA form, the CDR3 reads TGTGCCAGCAGTTACATCGTCGGGGGGAAGAACACTGAAGCTTTCTTT.

The CDR3 is CASTRTSGSYNEQFF. The DNA for the CDR3 is TGCGCCAGCACCCGGACTAGCGGGAGCTACAATGAGCAGTTCTTC. This chain connects TRBV5-1 to TRBJ2-1, with 13 bases matching TRBD2. CDR3 length equals 15 residues. Trimming cost V 6 bases and J 3 bases; bases outside gene matches: 3. Germline V gene data show CDR1 as SGHRS and CDR2 as YFSETQ.

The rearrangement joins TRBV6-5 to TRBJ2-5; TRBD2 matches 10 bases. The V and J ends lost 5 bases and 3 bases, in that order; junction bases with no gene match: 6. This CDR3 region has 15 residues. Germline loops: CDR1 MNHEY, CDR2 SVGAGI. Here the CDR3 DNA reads TGTGCCAGCAGTACGGGACTAGCGTTAGAAGAGACCCAGTACTTC. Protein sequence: CASSTGLALEETQYF.

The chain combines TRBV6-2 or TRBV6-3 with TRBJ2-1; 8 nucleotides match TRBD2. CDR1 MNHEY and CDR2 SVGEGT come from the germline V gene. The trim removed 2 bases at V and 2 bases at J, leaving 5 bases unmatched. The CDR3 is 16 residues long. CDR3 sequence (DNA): TGTGCCAGCAGTTACGGCCTTAGCGGGGCCTACAATGAGCAGTTCTTC. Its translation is CASSYGLSGAYNEQFF.

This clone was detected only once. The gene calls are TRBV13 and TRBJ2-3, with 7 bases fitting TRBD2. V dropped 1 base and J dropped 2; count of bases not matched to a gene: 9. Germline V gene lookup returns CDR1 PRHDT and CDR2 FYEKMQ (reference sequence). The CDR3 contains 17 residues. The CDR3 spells CASSLEIIGGDTDTQYF. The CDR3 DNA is TGTGCCAGCAGCTTAGAAATTATTGGGGGGGACACAGATACGCAGTATTTT.

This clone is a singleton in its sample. The CDR3 here is CASSSDGQKHTEAFF. The CDR3 coding sequence is TGTGCCAGCAGCTCTGACGGACAGAAACACACTGAAGCTTTCTTT. The chain is built from TRBV7-3 and TRBJ1-1, with D perhaps TRBD1 (6 bases). The CDR3 is 15 amino acids. Germline V lookup: CDR1 SGHTA, CDR2 FQGTGA. Trimming pared 4 bases from V and 3 bases from J, leaving 15 bases between.

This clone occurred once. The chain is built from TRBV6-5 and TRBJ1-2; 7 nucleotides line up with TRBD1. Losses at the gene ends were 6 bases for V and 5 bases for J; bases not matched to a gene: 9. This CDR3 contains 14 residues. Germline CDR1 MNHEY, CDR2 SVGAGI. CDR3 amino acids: CASRRTGGEYGYTF. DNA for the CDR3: TGTGCCAGCAGAAGGACAGGAGGGGAATATGGCTACACCTTC.

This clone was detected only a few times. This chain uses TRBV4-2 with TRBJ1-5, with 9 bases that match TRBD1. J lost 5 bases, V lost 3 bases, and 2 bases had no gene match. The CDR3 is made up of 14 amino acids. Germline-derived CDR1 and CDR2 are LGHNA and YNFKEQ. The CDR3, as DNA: TGTGCCAGCAGCCACGACAGGGGGGATCAGCCCCAGCATTTT. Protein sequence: CASSHDRGDQPQHF.

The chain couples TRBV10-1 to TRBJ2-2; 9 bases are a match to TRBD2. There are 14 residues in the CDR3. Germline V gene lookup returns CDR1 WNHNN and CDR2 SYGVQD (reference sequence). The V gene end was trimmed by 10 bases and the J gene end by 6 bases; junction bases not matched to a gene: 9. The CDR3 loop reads CATGTSLLSGELFF. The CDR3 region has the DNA TGCGCCACCGGGACTAGCTTGTTATCCGGGGAGCTGTTTTTT.

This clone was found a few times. Written as DNA, the CDR3 is TGTGCCAGCAGTTACTCGACAGGGGCGAAGAACACTGAAGCTTTCTTT. It codes for CASSYSTGAKNTEAFF. This chain joins TRBV6-5 and TRBJ1-1, with TRBD1 matching over 8 bases. Germline V gives CDR1 MNHEY, CDR2 SVGAGI. The CDR3 is made up of 16 amino acids. V gave up 0 bases and J gave up 1 base; unmatched junction bases: 4.

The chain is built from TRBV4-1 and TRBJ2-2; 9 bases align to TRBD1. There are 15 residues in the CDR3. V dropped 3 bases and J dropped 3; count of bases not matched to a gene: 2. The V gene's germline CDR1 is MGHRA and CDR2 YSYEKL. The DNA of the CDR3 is TGCGCCAGCAGCCAGGGACAGGGACACACCGGGGAGCTGTTTTTT. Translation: CASSQGQGHTGELFF.

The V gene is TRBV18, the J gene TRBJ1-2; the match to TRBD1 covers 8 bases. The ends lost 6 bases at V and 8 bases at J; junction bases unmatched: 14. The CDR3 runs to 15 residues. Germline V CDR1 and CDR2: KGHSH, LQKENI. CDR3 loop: CASSTGDRSYPGYTF. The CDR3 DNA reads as TGTGCCAGCTCGACAGGGGACAGATCCTATCCAGGCTACACCTTC.